The clone carrying this TCR beta chain was counted between two and nine times. Antigen: not known. This record comes from a study of T cells in Graves' hyperthyroidism and ophthalmopathy. For the study at large: Peripheral blood collection took place at initial diagnosis, before any treatment. The study, taken as a whole, reports: Ophthalmopathy was model-predicted a median roughly 6.3 months pre-onset.

Fresh peripheral blood, roughly 10 ml, was the source of the PBMCs. The investigators amplified TCR beta CDR3 regions from RNA transcripts. HTBI primers were the set used in a first-round RT-PCR of the TCR CDR3. TCRdb ran MiXCR on the multiplex PCR reads and lists one entry per CDR3 protein. The sample lists 340,000 or so distinct CDR3 sequences, 15% to 20% occurring once. Sequenced: blood. The source of this sequence is a woman in her forties or fifties with Graves' hyperthyroidism.

The CDR3, as DNA: TGCAGTGCTATAAAGGACAGCCTAGACCAAGAGACCCAGTACTTC. Translated, it gives CSAIKDSLDQETQYF. V is TRBV20-1 and J is TRBJ2-5; D may be TRBD1 (6 bases). Germline CDR1 is DFQATT and CDR2 is SNEGSKA (reference sequence). The CDR3 runs to 15 residues. Trimming cost V 4 bases and J 0 bases, with 15 bases left between them.